Each of the 12 T cell receptor beta chains below was sequenced from the same sample in a study of blood T cell repertoires in COVID-19 (dated by TCRdb to the early 2020s). Library preparation used the immunoSEQ multiplex PCR assay. The table was pulled from immuneACCESS by TCRdb, which kept in-frame rearrangements only. Such tables lose some clones; where checked, under half of the loss comes from unresolved V genes, and the rest has no known cause. The sample includes about 250,000 clones, with 70% to 90% observed a single time. 3% of the sample is taken by the ten largest. Material for sequencing was peripheral blood. These receptors originate from a man aged 18 to 29 with active or convalescent COVID-19.

This clone was counted a single time. The CDR3 nucleotides read TGTGCCAGCAGCTCGGGACAGGGGACCCACGAGCAGTACTTC. Translating gives CASSSGQGTHEQYF. The chain joins TRBV7-6 to TRBJ2-7; 10 bases map to TRBD1. The germline gives CDR1 SGHVS, CDR2 FNYEAQ. The trim removed 4 bases at V and 5 bases at J, leaving 5 bases unmatched. The CDR3 totals 14 residues. The whole variable domain, filled in from reference TRBV7-6 and TRBJ2-7, reads GAGVSQSPRYKVTKRGQDVALRCDPISGHVSLYWYRQALGQGPEFLTYFNYEAQQDKSGLPNDRFSAERPEGSISTLTIQRTEQRDSAMYRCASSSGQGTHEQYFGPGTRLTVT.

This sequence joins TRBV6-5 and TRBJ2-5, with 7 bases identical to TRBD2. Germline V gene lookup returns CDR1 MNHEY and CDR2 SVGAGI. V gave up 2 bases and J gave up 1 base; unmatched junction bases: 7. The CDR3 covers 16 residues. The CDR3 is CASSYGGGRVQETQYF. Written as DNA, the CDR3 is TGTGCCAGCAGTTACGGGGGGGGACGGGTCCAAGAGACCCAGTACTTC.

The chain combines TRBV28 with TRBJ2-7; D might be TRBD1 (6 bases). Germline CDR1 and CDR2: MDHEN and SYDVKM. Trimming shortened V by 7 bases and J by 0 bases, and 16 bases separated the two germline ends. CDR3 length: 15 residues. CDR3 coding DNA: TGTGCCAGCATCCCTGTCGGGACAAACTCCTACGAGCAGTACTTC. Translation: CASIPVGTNSYEQYF.

The rearrangement joins TRBV28 to TRBJ1-1; D unresolved. CDR1 and CDR2 from the germline V gene are MDHEN and SYDVKM. V was clipped by 4 bases and J by 9 bases, with 12 bases between them. This CDR3 comprises 12 residues. CDR3 DNA: TGTGCCAGCAGTTCCCCCACAGAAAAAGCTTTCTTT. As protein: CASSSPTEKAFF.

The chain has TRBV19 and TRBJ1-6; a possible D gene is TRBD1 (5 bases). Trimming pared 7 bases from V and 1 base from J, leaving 8 bases between. The germline gives CDR1 LNHDA, CDR2 SQIVND (reference sequence). CDR3 size: 14 residues. In DNA, the CDR3 is TGTGCCAGTACGGGGGGTTCCTATAATTCACCCCTCCACTTT. This translates into CASTGGSYNSPLHF.

This clone came up once. The chain has TRBV29-1 and TRBJ2-1; 8 bases match TRBD1. Unmatched junction bases numbered 11, after V lost 4 bases and J lost 9 bases. CDR1 is SQVTM and CDR2 is ANQGSEA in the germline V gene. The CDR3 contains 14 residues. The CDR3, as DNA: TGCAGCGTTGGCCTGGGGACAGGAGGTTCTGAGCAGTTCTTC. Residues: CSVGLGTGGSEQFF.

The chain couples TRBV6-5 to TRBJ2-5, with D maybe TRBD1 (6 bases). Trimming cost V 5 bases and J 1 base, with 11 bases left between them. The CDR3 runs to 14 residues. Germline V lookup: CDR1 MNHEY, CDR2 SVGAGI. CDR3 protein: CASSTRTAQETQYF. DNA for the CDR3: TGTGCCAGCAGTACAAGGACAGCCCAAGAGACCCAGTACTTC.

Written as DNA, the CDR3 is TGTGCCAGCATGGGGGCCATTAACTATGGCTACACCTTC. This codes for CASMGAINYGYTF. The chain is built from TRBV9 and TRBJ1-2; possible D gene TRBD1, 6 bases. The V gene lost 6 bases and the J gene lost 1 base, with 10 bases spanning the gap. CDR1 is SGDLS and CDR2 is YYNGEE in the germline V gene. The CDR3 spans 13 residues.

The chain combines TRBV12-3 or TRBV12-4 with TRBJ2-1; 7 bases map to TRBD2. Trimming cost V 4 bases and J 4 bases; bases outside gene matches: 1. The CDR3 extends over 13 amino acids. The CDR3 sequence is CASSWGGYNEQFF. The CDR3 DNA follows: TGTGCCAGCAGTTGGGGGGGATACAATGAGCAGTTCTTC.

This rearrangement joins TRBV6-2 or TRBV6-3 to TRBJ1-1; D possibly corresponds to TRBD1 (5 bases). The CDR3 is made up of 17 amino acids. CDR1 and CDR2 (germline): MNHEY, SVGEGT. The V and J ends lost 2 bases and 2 bases respectively, with 18 bases between them. The CDR3 bases are TGTGCCAGCAGTTACGACATGCCAGGGAGGGGAAACACTGAAGCTTTCTTT. This encodes CASSYDMPGRGNTEAFF.

The rearrangement joins TRBV6-6 to TRBJ2-7; 9 bases fit TRBD1. The V gene end was trimmed by 11 bases and the J gene end by 2 bases; junction bases not matched to a gene: 13. This CDR3 has 15 residues. Germline CDR1 reads MNHNY; CDR2 reads SVGAGI (reference sequence). CDR3 amino acids: CASKRDRERTYEQYF. The CDR3 DNA reads as TGTGCCTCTAAAAGGGACAGGGAACGAACCTACGAGCAGTACTTC.

This chain joins TRBV5-1 and TRBJ1-6; 9 bases map to TRBD1. V gave up 4 bases and J gave up 6 bases; unmatched junction bases: 8. This CDR3 is built from 16 residues. From germline, CDR1 is SGHRS and CDR2 YFSETQ. The CDR3 DNA follows: TGCGCCAGCAGCAGACAAGTGGGACAGGGTAATTCACCCCTCCACTTT. Amino acid sequence: CASSRQVGQGNSPLHF.